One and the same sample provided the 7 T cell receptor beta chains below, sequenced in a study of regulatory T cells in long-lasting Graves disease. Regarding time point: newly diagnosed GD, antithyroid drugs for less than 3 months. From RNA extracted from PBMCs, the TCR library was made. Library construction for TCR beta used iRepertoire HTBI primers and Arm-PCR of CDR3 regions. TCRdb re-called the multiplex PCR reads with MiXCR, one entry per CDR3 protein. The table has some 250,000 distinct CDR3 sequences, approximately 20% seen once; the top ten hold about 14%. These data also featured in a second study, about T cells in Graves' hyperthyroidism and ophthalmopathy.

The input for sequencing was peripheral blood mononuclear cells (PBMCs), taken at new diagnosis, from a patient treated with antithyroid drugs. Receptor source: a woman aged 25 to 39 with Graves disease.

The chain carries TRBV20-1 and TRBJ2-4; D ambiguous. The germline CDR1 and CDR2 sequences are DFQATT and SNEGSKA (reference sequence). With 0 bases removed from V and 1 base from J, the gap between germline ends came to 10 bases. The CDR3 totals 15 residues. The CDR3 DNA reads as TGCAGTGCTAGAGATCCCGCCGGGGCCAAAAACATTCAGTACTTC. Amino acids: CSARDPAGAKNIQYF.

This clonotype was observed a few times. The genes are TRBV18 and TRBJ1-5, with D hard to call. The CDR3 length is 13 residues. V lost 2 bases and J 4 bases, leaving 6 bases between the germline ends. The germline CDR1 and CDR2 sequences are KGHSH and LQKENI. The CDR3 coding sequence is TGTGCCAGCTCACCAAAGTTGAATCAGCCCCAGCATTTT. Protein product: CASSPKLNQPQHF.

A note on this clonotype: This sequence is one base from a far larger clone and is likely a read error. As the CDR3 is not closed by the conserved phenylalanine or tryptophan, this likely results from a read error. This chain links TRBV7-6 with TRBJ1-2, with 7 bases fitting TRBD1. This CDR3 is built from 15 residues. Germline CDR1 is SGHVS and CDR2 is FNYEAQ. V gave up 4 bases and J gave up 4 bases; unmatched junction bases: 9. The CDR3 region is CASSSGTDFSYGYTL. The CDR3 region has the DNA TGTGCCAGCAGCTCGGGGACAGATTTTTCCTATGGCTACACCCTC.

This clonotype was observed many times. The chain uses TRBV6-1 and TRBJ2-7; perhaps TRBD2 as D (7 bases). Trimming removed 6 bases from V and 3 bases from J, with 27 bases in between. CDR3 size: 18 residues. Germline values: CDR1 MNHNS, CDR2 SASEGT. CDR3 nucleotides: TGTGCCAGCAGCCCATACCCGCCTTCGGGGGGCCGAGACTACGAGCAGTACTTC. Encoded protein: CASSPYPPSGGRDYEQYF.

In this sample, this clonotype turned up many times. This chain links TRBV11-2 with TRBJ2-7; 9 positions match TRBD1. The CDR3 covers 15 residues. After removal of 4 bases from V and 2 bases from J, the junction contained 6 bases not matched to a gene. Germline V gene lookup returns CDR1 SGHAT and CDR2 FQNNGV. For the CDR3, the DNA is TGTGCCAGCAGCTCTTTTAGGACAGGGGCCTACGAGCAGTACTTC. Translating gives CASSSFRTGAYEQYF.

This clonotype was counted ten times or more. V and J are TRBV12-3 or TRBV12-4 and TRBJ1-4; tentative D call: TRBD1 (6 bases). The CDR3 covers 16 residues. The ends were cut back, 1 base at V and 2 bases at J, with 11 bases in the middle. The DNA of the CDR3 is TGTGCCAGCAGTTTAGGAAAAGGGGGGACTAATGAAAAACTGTTTTTT. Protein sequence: CASSLGKGGTNEKLFF.

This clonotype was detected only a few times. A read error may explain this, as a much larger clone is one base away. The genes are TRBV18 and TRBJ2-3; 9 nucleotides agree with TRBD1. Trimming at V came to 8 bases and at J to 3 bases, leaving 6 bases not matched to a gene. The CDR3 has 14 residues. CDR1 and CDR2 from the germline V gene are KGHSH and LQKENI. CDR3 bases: TGTGCCAGCCCAGGGACAGGGACGACAGATACGCAGTATTTT. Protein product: CASPGTGTTDTQYF.